One and the same sample provided the 22 T cell receptor beta chains below, sequenced in a study of regulatory T cells in long-lasting Graves disease. Libraries of TCR beta came from iRepertoire HTBI primers plus Arm-PCR of CDR3 regions. TCRdb reanalysed the multiplex PCR reads using MiXCR and keeps one entry per CDR3 protein. The sample has around 500,000 distinct CDR3 sequences, around 21% seen once. Time point reported: persistent/refractory GD, antithyroid drugs over 5 years with positive TRAb. Scientists built the TCR library using RNA that was extracted from PBMCs. The sequencing used peripheral blood mononuclear cells (PBMCs), collected when the disease was refractory, from a patient treated with antithyroid drugs. Receptors were obtained from a female donor with Graves disease.

A few counts support this clonotype. J is TRBJ2-1 and V is TRBV6-1; 7 bases are a match to TRBD2. Losses at the gene ends were 4 bases for V and 9 bases for J; bases not matched to a gene: 6. Germline V lookup: CDR1 MNHNS, CDR2 SASEGT. The CDR3 totals 13 residues. As DNA, the CDR3 is TGTGCCAGCAGTGTAGGCGGGAGTGGTGAGCAGTTCTTC. Translated: CASSVGGSGEQFF.

This clonotype has a count of ten or more. The chain has TRBV5-1 and TRBJ2-2; 9 bases agree with TRBD1. This CDR3 spans 17 amino acids. Trimming took 3 bases from V and 3 from J; bases not matched to a gene: 9. Germline CDR1 reads SGHRS; CDR2 reads YFSETQ. The CDR3 loop is CASSSQPGTGYTGELFF. CDR3 coding DNA: TGCGCCAGCAGCTCGCAACCCGGGACAGGGTACACCGGGGAGCTGTTTTTT.

This clonotype was counted ten times or more. The V gene is TRBV13, the J gene TRBJ2-2, with D hard to call. Trimming pared 5 bases from V and 7 bases from J, leaving 8 bases between. This CDR3 is built from 12 residues. The V gene's germline CDR1 is PRHDT and CDR2 FYEKMQ (reference sequence). CDR3 sequence: CASSLRVGELFF. The CDR3 nucleotides are TGTGCCAGCAGCCTAAGGGTCGGGGAGCTGTTTTTT.

This clonotype was seen a few times. The genes are TRBV19 and TRBJ2-7, with D perhaps TRBD1 or TRBD2 (5 bases each). Trimming stripped 9 bases from V and 9 bases from J, with 15 bases between. The germline CDR1 and CDR2 sequences are LNHDA and SQIVND (reference sequence). This CDR3 contains 11 residues. The CDR3 region is CASTHRDRQYF. The CDR3 region has the DNA TGTGCCAGCACGCACCGGGACCGGCAGTACTTC.

This clonotype was found a few times. The rearrangement links TRBV28 to TRBJ2-2, with D uncertain. Trimming took 7 bases from V and 6 from J, leaving 9 bases between them. Per germline, CDR1 MDHEN and CDR2 SYDVKM. The CDR3 loop spans 12 amino acids. The CDR3 region has the DNA TGTGCCAGCACCCTAAAGCCCGGGGAGCTGTTTTTT. Its translation is CASTLKPGELFF.

The chain employs TRBV6-1 and TRBJ2-7; tentatively, D is TRBD2 (5 bases). V lost 1 base and J 2 bases, leaving 12 bases between the germline ends. Germline CDR1 MNHNS, CDR2 SASEGT. The CDR3 consists of 15 residues. DNA of the CDR3: TGTGCCAGCAGTGAAGTTGATAGCGTAGCCTACGAGCAGTACTTC. This gives the protein CASSEVDSVAYEQYF.

The V gene is TRBV5-1, the J gene TRBJ2-5; TRBD1 matches at 7 bases. V lost 0 bases to trimming and J lost 3 bases; unmatched junction nucleotides: 2. Germline V CDR1 and CDR2: SGHRS, YFSETQ. CDR3 length equals 14 residues. This CDR3 is CASSLVTGEETQYF. Written as DNA, the CDR3 is TGCGCCAGCAGCTTGGTTACAGGGGAAGAGACCCAGTACTTC.

There are many counts of this clonotype. The V call is TRBV19, the J call TRBJ1-1; perhaps TRBD1 as D (5 bases). The CDR3 extends over 13 amino acids. V was shortened by 4 bases and J by 7 bases, with 13 bases between the two germline ends. Germline-derived CDR1 and CDR2 are LNHDA and SQIVND (reference sequence). CDR3 in amino acids: CASSTGPPLEAFF. CDR3 nucleotides: TGTGCCAGTAGTACGGGACCGCCGCTTGAAGCTTTCTTT.

This clonotype was seen a handful of times. V and J are TRBV12-3 or TRBV12-4 and TRBJ1-1, with 7 bases aligning to TRBD1. The V and J ends lost 2 bases and 7 bases, in that order; junction bases with no gene match: 4. There are 13 residues in the CDR3. The CDR3 sequence is CASSLIGDSEAFF. CDR3 nucleotides: TGTGCCAGCAGTTTAATTGGGGACAGTGAAGCTTTCTTT.

This clonotype was picked up many times. The chain carries TRBV27 and TRBJ2-7, with TRBD2 matching 12 bases. The ends lost 1 base at V and 2 bases at J; junction bases unmatched: 3. The CDR3 extends over 16 amino acids. Germline lookup yields CDR1 MNHEY and CDR2 SMNVEV (reference sequence). CDR3 in amino acids: CASSLYWTSGAYEQYF. DNA for the CDR3: TGTGCCAGCAGTTTATATTGGACTAGCGGGGCCTACGAGCAGTACTTC.

The J gene is TRBJ1-2, the V gene TRBV18; D gene unclear. The germline V gene encodes CDR1 KGHSH and CDR2 LQKENI. There are 16 residues in the CDR3. Deletions cut 2 bases from V and 3 bases from J, with 16 bases between. The CDR3 region is CASSPTVIARDYGYTF. The CDR3 bases are TGTGCCAGCTCACCAACGGTTATCGCGCGCGACTATGGCTACACCTTC.

This clonotype has more than one count but fewer than ten. The chain employs TRBV6-1 and TRBJ2-5; 14 bases fit TRBD2. CDR3 size: 16 residues. The germline V gene encodes CDR1 MNHNS and CDR2 SASEGT. The V and J ends lost 6 bases and 7 bases, in that order; junction bases with no gene match: 10. CDR3 in DNA: TGTGCCAGCAGCCAATCGGGACTAGCGGGAGAGGTGACCCAGTACTTC. Translation gives CASSQSGLAGEVTQYF.

This clonotype was picked up one time. V is TRBV12-3 or TRBV12-4 and J is TRBJ1-6; D call uncertain. Trimming took 6 bases from V and 7 from J, leaving 13 bases between them. This CDR3 spans 14 amino acids. The CDR3 DNA reads TGTGCCAGCAGGTGGCAGTTATTAAATTCACCCCTCCACTTT. It is translated as CASRWQLLNSPLHF.

As regards this clonotype: This may stem from a read error, because a much larger clone lies one nucleotide away. The CDR3 bases are TGTGCCAGCAGCTTAGGCGGACCCGCTTTTGTCAGCGAGCGGTACTTC. It yields the protein CASSLGGPAFVSERYF. The chain is built from TRBV7-8 and TRBJ2-7; D is unclear. Germline lookup yields CDR1 SGHVS and CDR2 FQNEAQ. The CDR3 contains 16 residues.

This clonotype has at least ten counts. This chain uses TRBV28 with TRBJ2-7; D is possibly TRBD1 (5 bases). The CDR3 spans 15 residues. The V and J ends lost 6 bases and 5 bases respectively, with 20 bases between them. Germline V gene lookup returns CDR1 MDHEN and CDR2 SYDVKM. CDR3 sequence reads: CASRGLWTSTHEQYF. The CDR3, as DNA: TGTGCCAGCAGGGGGCTTTGGACGAGTACCCACGAGCAGTACTTC.

At least ten counts were recorded for this clonotype. The chain carries TRBV28 and TRBJ2-4; tentatively, D is TRBD1 (8 bases). Germline V gene sequence: CDR1 MDHEN, CDR2 SYDVKM. The CDR3 is 13 amino acids. Trimming shortened V by 5 bases and J by 7 bases, and 12 bases separated the two germline ends. The CDR3 here is CASSTGGGNIQYF. In nucleotides, the CDR3 is TGTGCCAGCAGTACAGGGGGAGGGAACATTCAGTACTTC.

Note on this clonotype: A clone one base away is much larger, so this may be a read error. The rearrangement links TRBV28 to TRBJ2-5, with a weak D call TRBD2 (5 bases). This CDR3 contains 14 residues. Germline-derived CDR1 and CDR2 are MDHEN and SYDVKM. The CDR3 coding sequence is TGTGCCAGCAGTTTAATTTCTAGCCAAGAGGCCCAGTACTTC. Protein sequence: CASSLISSQEAQYF.

This clonotype occurred many times. The V call is TRBV6-1, the J call TRBJ1-1; D is ambiguous. The V and J ends lost 5 bases and 2 bases respectively, with 6 bases between them. CDR1 and CDR2 (germline): MNHNS, SASEGT. The CDR3 is 12 residues long. CDR3 nucleotides: TGTGCCAGCAGTCAGGCAAACACTGAAGCTTTCTTT. Translating it yields CASSQANTEAFF.

This rearrangement joins TRBV27 to TRBJ2-1; D is uncertain. The V end lost 7 bases, the J end lost 3 bases, and 13 bases lay between the germline ends. Germline V gene sequence: CDR1 MNHEY, CDR2 SMNVEV (reference sequence). The CDR3 totals 14 residues. The CDR3 nucleotides are TGTGCCAGCACCTTGGGTGGGGTCTACAATGAGCAGTTCTTC. Residues: CASTLGGVYNEQFF.

This clonotype showed up many times. This chain links TRBV12-3 or TRBV12-4 with TRBJ2-7; no clear D. V gave up 4 bases and J gave up 7 bases, with 8 bases separating them. The CDR3 loop spans 11 amino acids. CDR3 residues: CASSSRAEQYF. CDR3 coding DNA: TGTGCCAGCAGTTCTAGAGCGGAGCAGTACTTC.

With respect to this clonotype: A much larger clone is a single base away; this may be a read error. The J gene is TRBJ2-1, the V gene TRBV2; TRBD2 might be the D (5 bases). CDR1 SNHLY and CDR2 FYNNEI come from the germline V gene. V was clipped by 8 bases and J by 2 bases, with 13 bases between them. The CDR3 is 14 residues long. CDR3 DNA sequence: TGTGCCAGCCAAGGTCGGAGGACCTACAATGAGCAGTTCTTC. Protein: CASQGRRTYNEQFF.

Ten or more counts support this clonotype. The V call is TRBV10-3, the J call TRBJ1-2, with 7 bases lining up with TRBD1. Germline V CDR1 and CDR2: ENHRY, SYGVKD. V shed 6 bases and J 6 bases; nucleotides not matched to a gene: 4. The CDR3 length is 12 residues. The CDR3 bases are TGTGCCATCAGCCGACAGGGTCATGGCTACACCTTC. Residues: CAISRQGHGYTF.